Below, 24 T cell receptor beta chains from the same sample are listed, as sequenced in a study of shared clonotypes between healthy human individuals. Produced via immunoSEQ multiplex PCR; TCRdb's table is partial and in-frame only. The sample includes approximately 110,000 clones, about 63% of them seen just once. Sequenced sample: memory CD8+ T cells sorted from blood. Subset indicated: CD45RO+ cells pooled with CCR7-negative TemRA cells. These receptors were collected from a woman aged 30 to 39 in good health.

This clone is categorized as medium-sized. The V gene is TRBV28, the J gene TRBJ1-1; D is unresolved. Germline V gene data show CDR1 as MDHEN and CDR2 as SYDVKM. This CDR3 has 11 amino acids. V lost 5 bases and J lost 4, with 5 bases in between. The CDR3 sequence is CASSQTTEAFF. In nucleotides, the CDR3 is TGTGCCAGCAGTCAGACCACTGAAGCTTTCTTT.

Concerning this clone itself: A single base separates this from a much larger clone, so it may be a read error. V gene TRBV27 combines with J gene TRBJ2-7; 9 bases are a match to TRBD2. CDR3 length: 16 amino acids. Germline CDR1 and CDR2: MNHEY and SMNVEV (reference sequence). The CDR3 nucleotides read TGTGCCAGCAGCCACTCCGGGACTAGCTCGTCCTGCGAGCAGTACTTC. The encoded protein is CASSHSGTSSSCEQYF.

This clone was detected only once. The chain joins TRBV6-6 to TRBJ2-7; TRBD1 matches 7 bases. In germline, CDR1 is MNHNY, CDR2 SVGAGI (reference sequence). V lost 2 bases and J lost 2; bases outside the gene matches: 3. CDR3 length: 14 residues. The CDR3 sequence: CASSYTGQAYEQYF. CDR3 DNA sequence: TGTGCCAGCAGTTACACTGGACAGGCCTACGAGCAGTACTTC.

This clone has only a few counts. The chain couples TRBV4-2 to TRBJ2-7; TRBD1 aligns across 11 bases. This CDR3 is built from 16 residues. CDR1 and CDR2 (germline): LGHNA, YNFKEQ. V shed 1 base, J shed 6 bases, and the junction held 8 bases outside the gene matches. Here the CDR3 DNA reads TGTGCCAGCAGCCAAGGGACCGGGACAGGGGGTTCCGAGCAGTACTTC. Amino acids: CASSQGTGTGGSEQYF.

This clone appeared a few times. The chain carries TRBV7-9 and TRBJ2-7, with D tentatively TRBD1 (5 bases). The V end was cut by 0 bases, the J end by 2 bases, with 11 bases between. The CDR3 runs to 15 residues. Germline CDR1 reads SEHNR; CDR2 reads FQNEAQ (reference sequence). The CDR3 reads CASSLASGFAYEQYF. The CDR3 coding sequence is TGTGCCAGCAGCTTAGCGTCAGGGTTTGCCTACGAGCAGTACTTC.

The chain recombines TRBV2 with TRBJ2-7; 9 nucleotides line up with TRBD1. CDR3 length: 15 amino acids. The V gene end was trimmed by 7 bases and the J gene end by 2 bases; junction bases not matched to a gene: 9. Germline CDR1 and CDR2: SNHLY and FYNNEI. The CDR3 region has the DNA TGTGCCAGCAACCAAATACAGGGGGCCCCCTACGAGCAGTACTTC. Amino acids: CASNQIQGAPYEQYF. The whole variable domain, remainder taken from reference TRBV2 and TRBJ2-7, is EPEVTQTPSHQVTQMGQEVILRCVPISNHLYFYWYRQILGQKVEFLVSFYNNEISEKSEIFDDQFSVERPDGSNFTLKIRSTKLEDSAMYFCASNQIQGAPYEQYFGPGTRLTVT.

V usage is TRBV5-1 and J usage is TRBJ1-1, with D unresolved. V gave up 1 base and J gave up 3 bases, with 10 bases separating them. Germline assignment: CDR1 SGHRS and CDR2 YFSETQ. The CDR3 extends over 14 amino acids. The CDR3 DNA is TGCGCCAGCAGCTTGAGGTTTCGGGACACTGAAGCTTTCTTT. It is translated as CASSLRFRDTEAFF.

V gene TRBV27 combines with J gene TRBJ2-3, with 9 bases lining up with TRBD2. V was clipped by 2 bases and J by 5 bases; unmatched bases: 8. This CDR3 spans 16 amino acids. The germline V gene encodes CDR1 MNHEY and CDR2 SMNVEV (reference sequence). The CDR3 reads CASSLVREGPIDTQYF. CDR3 coding DNA: TGTGCCAGCAGTTTAGTGCGGGAGGGCCCGATAGATACGCAGTATTTT.

The V gene is TRBV6-1, the J gene TRBJ2-1; TRBD2 aligns across 13 bases. CDR3 size: 15 residues. The V segment lost 4 bases and the J segment 12 bases; nucleotides outside the gene matches: 9. CDR1 is MNHNS and CDR2 is SASEGT in the germline V gene. The CDR3 coding sequence is TGTGCCAGCAGTGGACCGGGACTAGCGGGATTTGCGCAGTTCTTC. Its protein is CASSGPGLAGFAQFF.

This clone was counted ten times or more. This chain uses TRBV6-5 with TRBJ2-5, with 10 bases fitting TRBD2. Germline V gene data show CDR1 as MNHEY and CDR2 as SVGAGI. The CDR3 extends over 15 amino acids. The V gene end was trimmed by 0 bases and the J gene end by 4 bases; junction bases not matched to a gene: 2. The CDR3 nucleotides read TGTGCCAGCAGTTACTCAGCGGGAGGGGTAGAGACCCAGTACTTC. This codes for CASSYSAGGVETQYF.

This clone was seen more than once but under ten times. The chain joins TRBV6-4 to TRBJ2-2; the D call may be TRBD1 or TRBD2 (5 bases each). CDR1 is MRHNA and CDR2 is SNTAGT in the germline V gene. CDR3 size: 13 residues. V was shortened by 3 bases and J by 4 bases, with 6 bases between the two germline ends. The CDR3: CASSEGTTGELFF. CDR3 DNA sequence: TGTGCCAGCAGTGAAGGGACCACCGGGGAGCTGTTTTTT.

This clone has a count of ten or more. The gene calls are TRBV25-1 and TRBJ1-1; D is perhaps TRBD1 (6 bases). CDR1 MGHDK and CDR2 SYGVNS come from the germline V gene. This CDR3 has 17 residues. Between the trimmed V and J ends, which lost 1 base and 2 bases, there was a span of 17 bases. DNA for the CDR3: TGTGCCAGCAGTGAATCTATACCATTAGGGGGTAACACTGAAGCTTTCTTT. Its translation: CASSESIPLGGNTEAFF.

This clone has only one observation. The chain uses TRBV28 and TRBJ1-2; D remains ambiguous. V was cut by 6 bases and J by 7 bases, with 9 bases left in between. The V gene's germline CDR1 is MDHEN and CDR2 SYDVKM. This CDR3 has 11 amino acids. CDR3 sequence (DNA): TGTGCCAGCAGCTACATAGGTGGCTACACCTTC. This codes for CASSYIGGYTF.

The chain combines TRBV4-1 with TRBJ1-2; 11 nucleotides agree with TRBD1. CDR1 MGHRA and CDR2 YSYEKL come from the germline V gene. The CDR3 consists of 15 residues. Trimming cost V 4 bases and J 4 bases; bases outside gene matches: 5. This CDR3 is CASSLRDRGSYGYTF. Written as DNA, the CDR3 is TGCGCCAGCAGCCTACGGGACAGGGGGAGCTATGGCTACACCTTC.

The chain combines TRBV9 with TRBJ2-1, with TRBD1 matching 9 bases. CDR1 is SGDLS and CDR2 is YYNGEE in the germline V gene. With 4 bases clipped from V and 7 bases from J, the junction kept 18 bases outside the gene matches. The CDR3 runs to 18 residues. The CDR3 sequence: CASSPFTGGDASANEQFF. Here the CDR3 DNA reads TGTGCCAGCAGCCCTTTCACAGGGGGCGATGCTAGTGCGAATGAGCAGTTCTTC.

This clone occurred a few times. The J gene is TRBJ1-1, the V gene TRBV2; D call uncertain. The V gene's germline CDR1 is SNHLY and CDR2 FYNNEI. The CDR3 loop spans 13 amino acids. V was clipped by 7 bases and J by 1 base, with 10 bases between them. CDR3 bases: TGTGCCAGCACGGGCTTGGGGAACACTGAAGCTTTCTTT. As protein: CASTGLGNTEAFF.

The chain is built from TRBV4-2 and TRBJ2-7; 11 bases line up with TRBD2. Germline V lookup: CDR1 LGHNA, CDR2 YNFKEQ. The CDR3 extends over 18 amino acids. The V and J ends lost 4 bases and 0 bases, in that order; junction bases with no gene match: 11. The CDR3 DNA sequence: TGTGCCAGCAGCCTATCCGGGACTAGCGGTTGGAGCTCCTACGAGCAGTACTTC. Its protein product is CASSLSGTSGWSSYEQYF.

The rearrangement uses TRBV2 and TRBJ1-3; D gene uncertain. Trimming took 3 bases from V and 0 from J, leaving 6 bases between them. The CDR3 spans 14 residues. Looked up from germline, CDR1 is SNHLY and CDR2 is FYNNEI. CDR3 in amino acids: CASSDYVSGNTIYF. The CDR3 region has the DNA TGTGCCAGCAGTGACTATGTCTCTGGAAACACCATATATTTT.

The CDR3 sequence is CASSIWSGGSQPQHF. As DNA, the CDR3 is TGTGCCAGTAGTATTTGGTCCGGAGGGTCTCAGCCCCAGCATTTT. This chain joins TRBV19 and TRBJ1-5, with unresolved D. The CDR3 totals 15 residues. In germline, CDR1 is LNHDA, CDR2 SQIVND (reference sequence). The germline V and J ends were trimmed by 3 bases and 6 bases, with 15 bases remaining between them.

The rearrangement uses TRBV7-9 and TRBJ2-5; the D is unclear. The CDR3 sequence is 14 residues long. Per the germline V gene, CDR1 is SEHNR and CDR2 is FQNEAQ (reference sequence). Trimming pared 0 bases from V and 5 bases from J, leaving 10 bases between. The DNA for the CDR3 is TGTGCCAGCAGCTTAGCGACGGCTAGGGAGACCCAGTACTTC. Translating gives CASSLATARETQYF.

This clone has more than one count but fewer than ten. J is TRBJ1-1 and V is TRBV4-1, with TRBD1 matching 7 bases. The V gene's germline CDR1 is MGHRA and CDR2 YSYEKL. CDR3 length: 13 amino acids. V dropped 3 bases and J dropped 12; count of bases not matched to a gene: 10. CDR3 nucleotide sequence: TGCGCCAGCAGCCAGACAGGGCTGGGGGCACCTTTCTTT. Amino acid sequence: CASSQTGLGAPFF.

This clone was seen a few times. The chain combines TRBV4-1 with TRBJ2-7; 10 bases fit TRBD2. The CDR3 totals 15 residues. Trimming took 4 bases from V and 1 from J; bases not matched to a gene: 4. Germline V lookup: CDR1 MGHRA, CDR2 YSYEKL. The CDR3 DNA is TGCGCCAGCAGCCCAGCGGGGGGGAGATCCTACGAGCAGTACTTC. Encoded protein: CASSPAGGRSYEQYF.

This rearrangement joins TRBV4-1 to TRBJ2-3, with TRBD2 as a possible D gene (6 bases). The CDR3 sequence is 18 residues long. In germline, CDR1 is MGHRA, CDR2 YSYEKL. The germline V and J ends were trimmed by 0 bases and 0 bases, with 16 bases remaining between them. CDR3 nucleotide sequence: TGCGCCAGCAGCCAAGATCTCGTGTGGAGCGGGAGCACAGATACGCAGTATTTT. Translating gives CASSQDLVWSGSTDTQYF.

This chain links TRBV7-9 with TRBJ2-1; D is possibly TRBD1 (6 bases). Germline V gene lookup returns CDR1 SEHNR and CDR2 FQNEAQ (reference sequence). V gave up 4 bases and J gave up 6 bases, with 19 bases separating them. This CDR3 contains 16 residues. CDR3 coding DNA: TGTGCCAGCAGCTCCGTGGGGGCAGCACCTTCCAATGAGCAGTTCTTC. It specifies CASSSVGAAPSNEQFF.